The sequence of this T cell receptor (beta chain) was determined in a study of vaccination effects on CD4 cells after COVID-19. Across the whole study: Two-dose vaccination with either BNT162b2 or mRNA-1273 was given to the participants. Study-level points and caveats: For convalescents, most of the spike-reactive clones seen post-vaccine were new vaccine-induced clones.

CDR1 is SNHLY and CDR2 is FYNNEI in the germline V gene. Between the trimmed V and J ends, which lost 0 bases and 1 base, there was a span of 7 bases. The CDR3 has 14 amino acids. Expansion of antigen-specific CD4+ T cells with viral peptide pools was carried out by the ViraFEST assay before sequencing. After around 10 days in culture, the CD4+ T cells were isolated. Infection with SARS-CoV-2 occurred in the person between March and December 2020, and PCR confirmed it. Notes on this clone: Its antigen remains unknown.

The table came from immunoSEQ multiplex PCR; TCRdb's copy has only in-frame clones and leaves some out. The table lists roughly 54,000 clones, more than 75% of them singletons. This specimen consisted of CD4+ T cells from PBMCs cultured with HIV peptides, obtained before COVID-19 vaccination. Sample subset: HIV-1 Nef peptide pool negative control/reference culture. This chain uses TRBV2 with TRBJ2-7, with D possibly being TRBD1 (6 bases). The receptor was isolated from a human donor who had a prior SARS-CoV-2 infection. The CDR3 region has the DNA TGTGCCAGCAGTGAAGCGGACAGTTCCTACGAGCAGTACTTC. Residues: CASSEADSSYEQYF.